These T cell receptor beta chains were read from a single sample in a study of regulatory T cells in long-lasting Graves disease. A single record per CDR3 protein comes from TCRdb applying MiXCR to the multiplex PCR reads. Among 500,000 or so distinct CDR3 sequences, 11% to 15% were seen once, and the ten largest hold roughly a sixth. These records were also assigned to another study, of T cells in Graves' hyperthyroidism and ophthalmopathy.

The sample was peripheral blood mononuclear cells (PBMCs), taken at new diagnosis, from a patient treated with antithyroid drugs. Receptor source: a woman aged 50 to 60 with Graves disease. The CDR3 runs from the conserved cysteine through the conserved F or W. Fields, in order: J gene, clone size, V gene, CDR3 protein. The size of a clone is reported for some rows only, either as once, few or many, or as a class for expanded clones.

TRBJ2-2	.	TRBV7-9	CASSEVVGRGNTGELFF
TRBJ2-1	few	TRBV5-1	CASSLDGSGSRNEQFF
TRBJ1-4	many	TRBV5-6	CASSLASGTAEKLFF
TRBJ2-5	many	TRBV5-6	CASSFAGQETQYF
TRBJ2-3	.	TRBV6-5	CASSYRGGGTDTQYF
TRBJ2-7	.	TRBV24-1	CATSDSGTSPYEQYF
TRBJ1-1	many	TRBV7-2	CAEGGQTSLNTEAFF
TRBJ1-5	.	TRBV4-3	CASSGVGEYQPQHF
TRBJ1-4	.	TRBV6-1	CASSTGGSTEKLFF
TRBJ2-3	many	TRBV3-1	CASSQDRLGGTDTQYF
TRBJ1-1	many	TRBV7-2	CASSLDLNTEAFF
TRBJ2-2	many	TRBV2	CASSETSGVNTGELFF
TRBJ1-1	few	TRBV19	CASSTMTGVNTEAFF
TRBJ1-2	many	TRBV3-1	CASSPRGGPRYGYTF
TRBJ1-5	.	TRBV9	CASSDGTANQPQHF
TRBJ1-5	many	TRBV12-3/TRBV12-4	CASSPTGGFQPQHF
TRBJ2-2	.	TRBV19	CASAQITGELFF
TRBJ1-5	many	TRBV19	CASTEPQVKQPQHF
TRBJ1-1	.	TRBV10-3	CAITSSMNTEAFF
TRBJ2-5	few	TRBV27	CASSYFPGGGETQYF
TRBJ2-1	many	TRBV5-1	CASSMRAGTSGSNEQFF
TRBJ2-7	many	TRBV29-1	CSVRTSGRNEQYF
TRBJ2-5	many	TRBV7-7	CASSLVVSGSQETQYF
TRBJ2-5	many	TRBV18	CASSPNSQFQETQYF
TRBJ2-1	many	TRBV20-1	CSARDEGTSREQFF
TRBJ2-3	few	TRBV6-5	CASSLAGGPPTDTQYF
TRBJ2-3	many	TRBV7-3	CASIPRLAGSTDTQYF
TRBJ2-1	many	TRBV12-5	CASGLGQNEQFF
TRBJ2-7	many	TRBV2	CARREPGQGLFRDEQYF
TRBJ2-1	many	TRBV7-9	CASSPRLDVSYNEQFF
TRBJ2-2	few	TRBV10-3	CAISEPRTGGYTGELFF
TRBJ2-2	.	TRBV7-9	CASSLWYSPGGTGELFF
TRBJ1-1	many	TRBV27	CASSKSTTGWTEAFF
TRBJ2-7	many	TRBV20-1	CSASGSGQPYEQYF
TRBJ2-2	many	TRBV3-1	CASSLGTSGELFF
TRBJ2-3	.	TRBV7-2	CASSPLSGTDTQYF
TRBJ2-7	many	TRBV2	CASSERGEQYF
TRBJ2-7	few	TRBV6-5	CASSYSPSLYEQYF
TRBJ2-1	.	TRBV12-3/TRBV12-4	CASSLTSGRFGNEQFF
TRBJ2-1	few	TRBV14	CASSQVRGAGNEQFF
TRBJ2-1	.	TRBV7-2	CASSSPLGGYIGERYEQFF
TRBJ1-5	.	TRBV20-1	CSASRDNSNQPQHF
TRBJ2-7	many	TRBV24-1	CATSDPTSGRGYEQYF
TRBJ1-1	few	TRBV4-2	CASSRRYSEAFF
TRBJ2-1	few	TRBV3-1	CASSQDRRNEQFF
TRBJ2-1	once	TRBV5-1	CASSLVPLGAYNEQFF
TRBJ1-4	many	TRBV6-5	CASSYSDYEKLFF
TRBJ1-1	many	TRBV6-1	CASNKAGTSTEAFF
TRBJ2-3	many	TRBV28	CASSWPGRGSTDTQYF
TRBJ2-2	few	TRBV20-1	CSAPTGGANTGELFF
TRBJ2-2	few	TRBV4-2	CASRLGAGVGTGELFF
TRBJ2-1	many	TRBV11-2	CASSLEGNFGSYNEQFF
TRBJ2-2	few	TRBV5-1	CASSLETMNTGELFF
TRBJ2-1	many	TRBV18	CASSPSGLNEQFF